The clone carrying this T cell receptor (beta chain) was seen a handful of times. Its antigen is undetermined. The CDR3 is 16 residues long. Germline V CDR1 and CDR2: KGHDR, SFDVKD. V lost 5 bases, J lost 4 bases, and 7 bases stayed unmatched. This entry belongs to a study of identical twins. Each CDR3 protein is one row after TCRdb ran MiXCR on the 5' RACE reads. Of under 900,000 distinct CDR3 sequences listed, about 12% are singletons. Overall study findings and caveats: Modelling approaches yielded underestimates of out-of-frame TCR alpha sharing between monozygotic twins.

These data were likewise used in another study, on yellow fever vaccine responses in identical twins.

This TCR derives from a young woman in good health. Sample: PBMCs. The chain couples TRBV24-1 to TRBJ2-5, with 12 bases lining up with TRBD2. In nucleotides, the CDR3 is TGTGCCACCAGTGGTCCCGGACTAGCGGGAAGAGAGACCCAGTACTTC. Its protein is CATSGPGLAGRETQYF.